The 19 T cell receptor beta chains presented below share a single source sample, sequenced in a study of blood T cells in healthy people across ages. Next came a second PCR, run for about 6 to 11 cycles, which used a sample-barcoded 5' primer along with a J-beta primer mix. TCRdb reanalysed the 5' RACE reads using MiXCR and keeps one entry per CDR3 protein. The table lists hundreds of thousands of distinct CDR3 sequences, roughly 50% of them singletons, with about an eighth in the top ten. The sample taken for sequencing was blood. The source of these receptors is a man aged 25 to 40 in good health.

A few counts support this clonotype. V is TRBV29-1 and J is TRBJ1-4; D is undetermined. This CDR3 has 13 amino acids. Germline loops: CDR1 SQVTM, CDR2 ANQGSEA. The CDR3 here is CTYKTGGNEKLFF. CDR3 DNA sequence: TGCACCTACAAAACGGGAGGGAATGAAAAACTGTTTTTT.

The rearrangement uses TRBV30 and TRBJ1-2; D call uncertain. Trimming removed 5 bases from V and 2 bases from J, with 12 bases in between. The length of the CDR3 is 13 residues. Germline-derived CDR1 and CDR2 are GTSNPN and SVGIG (reference sequence). CDR3 sequence reads: CAWARQGNYGYTF. Here the CDR3 DNA reads TGTGCCTGGGCCCGACAAGGGAACTATGGCTACACCTTC.

The V and J genes are TRBV6-5 and TRBJ2-5; 10 bases map to TRBD2. TRBJ2-7 explains the end of the DNA better; the J call may be wrong. This CDR3 is 15 amino acids long. The germline V gene encodes CDR1 MNHEY and CDR2 SVGAGI. The CDR3 spells CASSYEGLAKSEQYF. CDR3 DNA sequence: TGTGCCAGCAGTTACGAGGGACTAGCGAAGAGCGAGCAGTACTTC.

This clonotype was detected only a few times. The J gene is TRBJ1-6, the V gene TRBV12-3 or TRBV12-4; D is perhaps TRBD1 (5 bases). This CDR3 has 17 residues. V shed 7 bases and J shed 8 bases, with 24 bases lying between them. The CDR3 DNA sequence: TGTGCCAGCACTTCGACGCCGGGGCCCCTTCTACATTCACCCCTCCACTTT. It codes for CASTSTPGPLLHSPLHF.

The chain joins TRBV6-2 or TRBV6-3 to TRBJ1-5; TRBD1 is a possible D gene (5 bases). Per germline, CDR1 MNHEY and CDR2 SVGEGT. The ends were cut back, 10 bases at V and 3 bases at J, with 10 bases in the middle. The CDR3 loop spans 12 amino acids. The CDR3 region has the DNA TGTGCCATACAGGAGCCCAATCAGCCCCAGCATTTT. This codes for CAIQEPNQPQHF.

The chain links TRBV3-1 to TRBJ2-5; a weak D match, TRBD2 (7 bases). The J call is uncertain, as TRBJ2-7 better fits the DNA end. The germline V gene encodes CDR1 LGHDT and CDR2 YNNKEL (reference sequence). The CDR3 has 16 amino acids. The CDR3 protein is CASSPLPEGGLNEQYF. CDR3 nucleotides: TGTGCCAGCAGCCCCCTCCCTGAGGGGGGGCTAAACGAGCAGTACTTC.

The rearrangement uses TRBV18 and TRBJ2-3; D ambiguous. The CDR3 covers 15 residues. The germline CDR1 and CDR2 sequences are KGHSH and LQKENI. Trimming cost V 6 bases and J 2 bases, with 15 bases left between them. The CDR3 reads CASSGPLTPTDTQYF. The CDR3 nucleotides read TGTGCCAGCTCTGGACCGCTCACACCCACAGATACGCAGTATTTT.

This clonotype was counted a single time. The chain is built from TRBV6-2 or TRBV6-3 and TRBJ1-1; D is unclear. CDR1 and CDR2 from the germline V gene are MNHEY and SVGEGT. This CDR3 spans 14 amino acids. Trimming removed 5 bases from V and 6 bases from J, with 16 bases in between. The CDR3, as DNA: TGTGCCAGCAGTCGCGCGGGGTCCGTCGCTGAAGCTTTCTTT. Its translation is CASSRAGSVAEAFF.

The rearrangement uses TRBV5-8 and TRBJ1-2; D gene uncertain. Germline loops: CDR1 SGHTS, CDR2 YDEGEE. The CDR3 has 14 residues. Trimming left V 1 base short and J 3 bases short, with 10 bases between. DNA of the CDR3: TGTGCCAGCAGCTTGCCCGGGCTAGACTATGGCTACACCTTC. It encodes CASSLPGLDYGYTF.

The chain uses TRBV27 and TRBJ1-5; D is undetermined. Between the trimmed V and J ends, which lost 0 bases and 7 bases, there was a span of 7 bases. The CDR3 spans 13 residues. Germline assignment: CDR1 MNHEY and CDR2 SMNVEV (reference sequence). DNA for the CDR3: TGTGCCAGCAGTTTATCGTATACCCAGCCCCAGCATTTT. This sequence encodes CASSLSYTQPQHF.

The chain couples TRBV12-3 or TRBV12-4 to TRBJ2-1; no definite D call. The CDR3 consists of 15 residues. Deletions cut 5 bases from V and 8 bases from J, with 19 bases between. The CDR3 DNA is TGTGCCAGCAGTCTCCCCCCTCAAAGGAGCGATGAGCAGTTCTTC. Its translation: CASSLPPQRSDEQFF.

Concerning this clonotype: Compared with germline, one end of the junction differs, possibly owing to a read error. DNA for the CDR3: TGCAGCTCGGGTCCTGGCAGCTACGATGAGCAGTTCTTC. Its translation: CSSGPGSYDEQFF. The chain carries TRBV29-1 and TRBJ2-1, with no clear D. This CDR3 is 13 amino acids long. The germline gives CDR1 SQVTM, CDR2 ANQGSEA.

CDR3 loop: CASSQGAYDYEQYF. The CDR3, as DNA: TGCGCCAGCAGCCAGGGGGCCTACGATTACGAGCAGTACTTC. The chain joins TRBV4-1 to TRBJ2-7; tentative D call: TRBD1 (6 bases). The CDR3 is 14 residues long. The V gene's germline CDR1 is MGHRA and CDR2 YSYEKL. Trimming left V 3 bases short and J 4 bases short, with 13 bases between.

This clonotype was seen a handful of times. This rearrangement joins TRBV10-3 to TRBJ2-7; 10 nucleotides line up with TRBD1. From germline, CDR1 is ENHRY and CDR2 SYGVKD. J gave up 6 bases and V 5 bases, and 7 bases lay outside the gene matches. The CDR3 extends over 14 amino acids. CDR3 in amino acids: CAISSGTGVLEQYF. CDR3 bases: TGTGCCATCAGTTCCGGGACAGGGGTTCTCGAGCAGTACTTC.

The gene calls are TRBV3-1 and TRBJ2-7; a weak D match, TRBD2 (5 bases). Per the germline V gene, CDR1 is LGHDT and CDR2 is YNNKEL (reference sequence). This CDR3 has 13 residues. Trimming pared 1 base from V and 5 bases from J, leaving 9 bases between. The CDR3 DNA reads TGTGCCAGCAGCCAAGGGACTCACCACGAGCAGTACTTC. Its translation: CASSQGTHHEQYF.

The chain employs TRBV7-2 and TRBJ2-4; D not certain. The ends were cut back, 5 bases at V and 7 bases at J, with 9 bases in the middle. From germline, CDR1 is SGHTA and CDR2 FQGNSA. The CDR3 is made up of 12 amino acids. The CDR3, as DNA: TGTGCCAGCAGCCGCGCTCCTAACATTCAGTACTTC. This translates into CASSRAPNIQYF.

This clonotype has just a few counts. This sequence joins TRBV19 and TRBJ2-5, with 10 positions matching TRBD1. The J segment lost 5 bases and the V segment lost 9 bases, leaving 9 bases of the junction unmatched. The CDR3 runs 14 residues. Germline CDR1 reads LNHDA; CDR2 reads SQIVND (reference sequence). The CDR3 loop reads CASRQGAGSETQYF. The CDR3 coding sequence is TGTGCCAGCCGACAGGGGGCTGGTTCGGAGACCCAGTACTTC.

The chain couples TRBV4-1 to TRBJ1-3, with D unresolved. Trimming removed 7 bases at V and 1 base at J, with 11 bases between. Per the germline V gene, CDR1 is MGHRA and CDR2 is YSYEKL. This CDR3 comprises 14 residues. The CDR3 nucleotides read TGCGCCAGCACCTCGACTGTATCTGGAAACACCATATATTTT. Translated: CASTSTVSGNTIYF.

The rearrangement links TRBV6-6 to TRBJ1-2; TRBD1 matches at 11 bases. Germline V gene sequence: CDR1 MNHNY, CDR2 SVGAGI (reference sequence). The CDR3 has 15 amino acids. The trim removed 6 bases at V and 1 base at J, leaving 4 bases unmatched. DNA of the CDR3: TGTGCCAGCAGGACGGGGACAGGGGGTAACTATGGCTACACCTTC. As protein: CASRTGTGGNYGYTF.